The 5 T cell receptor beta chains below were found in one sample sequenced in a study of T cell repertoires in cytomegalovirus infection. MiXCR, run by TCRdb on the reads, gives a single entry per CDR3 protein. Of about 830,000 distinct CDR3 sequences listed, about 33% were seen once; the top ten hold 9.5% to 15%. Antigens for these TCRs are unknown. The source was cultured CD8+ T cells from PBMCs, collected from culture after CMV antigen stimulation. The receptors were gathered from a human donor in good health (CMV status not recorded). Some clones in this sample may be carry-over from other donors' samples.

This chain links TRBV27 with TRBJ2-2; possible D gene TRBD2, 6 bases. The CDR3 is made up of 13 amino acids. The V gene's germline CDR1 is MNHEY and CDR2 SMNVEV (reference sequence). Trimming removed 1 base at V and 13 bases at J, with 13 bases between. Here the CDR3 reads CASSLYTGEWLFF. The CDR3 DNA sequence: TGTGCCAGCAGTTTATATACGGGGGAATGGCTGTTTTTT.

This clonotype turned up a few times. This chain links TRBV15 with TRBJ2-5, with 7 positions matching TRBD1. Looked up from germline, CDR1 is LNHNV and CDR2 is YYDKDF (reference sequence). V lost 3 bases and J lost 5; bases outside the gene matches: 6. The CDR3 totals 14 residues. In DNA form, the CDR3 reads TGTGCCACCAGCAGGACAGGGATCGCGGAGACCCAGTACTTC. Protein product: CATSRTGIAETQYF.

Of note for this clonotype: At one of its ends the junction is not consistent with the germline gene, which may arise from a read error. V gene TRBV7-6 combines with J gene TRBJ2-5; TRBD2 might be the D (6 bases). The V gene's germline CDR1 is SGHVS and CDR2 FNYEAQ. This CDR3 is built from 15 residues. In DNA form, the CDR3 reads TGTGTCAGCACCCTCGGTATGCGGGGCCAAGAGACCCAGTACTTC. Encoded protein: CVSTLGMRGQETQYF.

A few counts support this clonotype. At one end, the junction sequence differs from germline, possibly due to a read error. CDR3: CASSLSPDSNNSPLHF. CDR3 DNA: TGTGCCAGCAGCTTATCCCCGGACTCCAATAATTCACCCCTCCACTTT. The chain carries TRBV7-6 and TRBJ1-6; D unresolved. From germline, CDR1 is SGHVS and CDR2 FNYEAQ. This CDR3 comprises 16 residues.

This clonotype was detected only once. V gene TRBV20-1 combines with J gene TRBJ2-7, with TRBD1 matching over 7 bases. V was clipped by 1 base and J by 2 bases; unmatched bases: 11. The CDR3 extends over 16 amino acids. The germline CDR1 and CDR2 sequences are DFQATT and SNEGSKA (reference sequence). The CDR3 DNA is TGCAGTGCTAGAGGACCGGGACAGCTTTACGCCTACGAGCAGTACGTC. This codes for CSARGPGQLYAYEQYV.